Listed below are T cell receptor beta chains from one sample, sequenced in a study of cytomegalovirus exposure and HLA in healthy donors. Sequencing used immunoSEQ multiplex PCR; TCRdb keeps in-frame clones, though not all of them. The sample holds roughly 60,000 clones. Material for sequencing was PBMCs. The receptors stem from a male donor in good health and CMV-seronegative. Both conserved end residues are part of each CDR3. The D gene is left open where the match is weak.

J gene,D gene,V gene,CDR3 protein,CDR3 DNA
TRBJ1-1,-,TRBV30,CAWSMTVNTEDFF,TGTGCCTGGAGTATGACAGTGAACACTGAAGATTTCTTT
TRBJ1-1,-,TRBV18,CASSPGAGNTEAFF,TGTGCCAGCTCACCAGGGGCCGGGAACACTGAAGCTTTCTTT
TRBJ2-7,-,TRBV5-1,CASSSGGRTGSYEQYF,TGCGCCAGCAGCTCTGGAGGGAGGACAGGATCCTACGAGCAGTACTTC
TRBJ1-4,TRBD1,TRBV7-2,CASSVSGTGRTNEKLFF,TGTGCCAGCAGCGTATCAGGGACAGGGCGGACTAATGAAAAACTGTTTTTT
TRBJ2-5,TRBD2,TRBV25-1,CASSLRGGPRETQYF,TGTGCCAGCAGTTTGCGGGGGGGGCCCAGAGAGACCCAGTACTTC
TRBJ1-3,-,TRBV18,CASSPPARSGNTIYF,TGTGCCAGCTCACCCCCGGCGCGGTCTGGAAACACCATATATTTT
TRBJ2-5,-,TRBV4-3,CASSQVGTGQETQYF,TGCGCCAGCAGCCAAGTGGGCACGGGACAAGAGACCCAGTACTTC
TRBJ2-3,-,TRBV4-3,CASSLTGVNTDTQYF,TGCGCCAGCAGTCTGACAGGCGTTAACACAGATACGCAGTATTTT
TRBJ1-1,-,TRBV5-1,CASSSRGTASGQFSEAFF,TGCGCCAGCAGCTCGCGAGGGACTGCCTCGGGCCAATTTTCTGAAGCTTTCTTT
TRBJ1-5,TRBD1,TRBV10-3,CAISDGTGGTYSNQPQHF,TGTGCCATCAGTGATGGGACAGGGGGCACCTATAGCAATCAGCCCCAGCATTTT
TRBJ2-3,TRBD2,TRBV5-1,CASRPAGGDTQYF,TGCGCCAGCAGGCCAGCGGGGGGCGATACGCAGTATTTT
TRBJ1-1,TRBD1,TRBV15,CATSRQGITEAFF,TGTGCCACCAGCCGACAGGGAATCACTGAAGCTTTCTTT
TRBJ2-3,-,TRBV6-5,CASSPRGSGTDTQYF,TGTGCCAGCAGTCCCCGGGGGAGCGGCACAGATACGCAGTATTTT
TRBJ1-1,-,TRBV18,CASSDYSGDAEAFF,TGTGCCAGCTCAGATTATTCAGGGGACGCTGAAGCTTTCTTT
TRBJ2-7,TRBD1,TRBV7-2,CASSRNRGHAYEQYF,TGTGCCAGCAGTCGGAACAGGGGGCACGCCTACGAGCAGTACTTC
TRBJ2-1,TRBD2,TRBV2,CASGLGLAEAPPRYNEQFF,TGTGCCAGCGGCTTGGGACTAGCGGAGGCACCACCTCGTTACAATGAGCAGTTCTTC
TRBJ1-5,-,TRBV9,CASSVGGGNQPQHF,TGTGCCAGCAGCGTAGGGGGGGGAAATCAGCCCCAGCATTTT
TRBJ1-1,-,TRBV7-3,CASSFSTGLNTEAFF,TGTGCCAGCAGCTTTTCTACAGGCCTAAACACTGAAGCTTTCTTT
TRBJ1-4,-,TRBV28,CASRTVAAGFTEKLFF,TGTGCCAGCAGGACGGTGGCTGCAGGGTTTACAGAAAAACTGTTTTTT
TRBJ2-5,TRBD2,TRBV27,CASRSTSGGKETQYF,TGTGCCAGCAGAAGTACTAGCGGGGGGAAAGAGACCCAGTACTTC
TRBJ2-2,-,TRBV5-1,CASSLGSSTNTGELFF,TGCGCCAGCAGCTTGGGATCAAGTACAAACACCGGGGAGCTGTTTTTT
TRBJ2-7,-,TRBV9,CASSVEGKGAYEQYF,TGTGCCAGCAGCGTAGAGGGAAAGGGAGCCTACGAGCAGTACTTC
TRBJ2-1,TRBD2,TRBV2,CASSDRASGSGPNEQFF,TGTGCCAGCAGTGATAGGGCTAGCGGTTCGGGACCCAATGAGCAGTTCTTC
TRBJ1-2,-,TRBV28,CASTAQGRGYTF,TGTGCCAGCACCGCACAGGGTCGGGGCTACACCTTC
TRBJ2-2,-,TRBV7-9,CASSLFSVTGENTGELFF,TGTGCCAGCAGCTTGTTTTCGGTGACAGGAGAAAACACCGGGGAGCTGTTTTTT
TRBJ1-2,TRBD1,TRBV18,CASSPGTGGYGYTF,TGTGCCAGCTCCCCCGGGACAGGGGGCTATGGCTACACCTTC
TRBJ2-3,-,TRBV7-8,CASSLEGRARTDTQYF,TGTGCCAGCAGCTTAGAGGGCAGGGCGCGGACAGATACGCAGTATTTT
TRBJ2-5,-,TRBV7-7,CASSLGGGGETQYF,TGTGCTAGCAGCTTAGGAGGGGGCGGAGAGACCCAGTACTTC
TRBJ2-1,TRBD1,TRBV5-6,CASNFELGQGRGDEQFF,TGTGCCAGCAACTTTGAGCTCGGACAGGGAAGGGGAGATGAGCAGTTCTTC
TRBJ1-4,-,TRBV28,CASSRGATNEKLFF,TGTGCCAGCTCCCGGGGTGCAACTAATGAAAAACTGTTTTTT
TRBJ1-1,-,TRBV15,CATSPLTEAFF,TGTGCCACCAGCCCCCTCACTGAAGCTTTCTTT
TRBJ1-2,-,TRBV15,CATSSDRKLNYGYTF,TGTGCCACCAGCAGCGACAGGAAACTCAACTATGGCTACACCTTC
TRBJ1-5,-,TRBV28,CASSLEAVREQPQHF,TGTGCCAGCAGTTTAGAGGCAGTACGAGAGCAGCCCCAGCATTTT
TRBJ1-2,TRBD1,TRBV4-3,CASSQGQGVYGYTF,TGCGCCAGCAGCCAAGGACAGGGGGTCTATGGCTACACCTTC
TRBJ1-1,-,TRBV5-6,CASSLEGEGFTEAFF,TGTGCCAGCAGCTTGGAAGGGGAGGGCTTCACTGAAGCTTTCTTT
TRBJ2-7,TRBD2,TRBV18,CASSRGLAGAEYEQYF,TGTGCCAGCTCACGGGGACTAGCGGGGGCCGAATACGAGCAGTACTTC
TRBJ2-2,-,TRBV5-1,CASSLSTGKNTGELFF,TGCGCCAGCAGCTTGAGTACAGGCAAGAACACCGGGGAGCTGTTTTTT
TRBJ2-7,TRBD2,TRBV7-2,CASSSGGASTYEQYF,TGTGCCAGCAGCTCGGGGGGAGCAAGTACCTACGAGCAGTACTTC
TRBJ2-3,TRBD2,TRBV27,CASSPVLAGRTDTQYF,TGTGCCAGCAGTCCTGTCCTAGCGGGAAGGACAGATACGCAGTATTTT
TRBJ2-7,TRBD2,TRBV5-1,CASSSQTAGGPYEQYF,TGCGCCAGCAGCTCACAGACAGCGGGAGGGCCCTACGAGCAGTACTTC
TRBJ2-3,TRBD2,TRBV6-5,CASSYSSPGGDTQYF,TGTGCCAGCAGTTACTCGAGTCCGGGAGGGGATACGCAGTATTTT
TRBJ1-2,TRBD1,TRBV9,CASSVVGQDGYTF,TGTGCCAGCAGCGTAGTCGGACAGGATGGCTACACCTTC
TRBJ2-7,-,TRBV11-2,CASSLVQGSGDEQYF,TGTGCCAGCAGCTTAGTTCAGGGATCAGGCGACGAGCAGTACTTC
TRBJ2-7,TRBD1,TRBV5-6,CASSSGTGWREQYF,TGTGCCAGCAGCTCCGGGACAGGGTGGAGGGAGCAGTACTTC
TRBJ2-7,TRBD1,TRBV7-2,CASSRQGASEQYF,TGTGCCAGCAGCAGACAGGGGGCGAGCGAGCAGTACTTC
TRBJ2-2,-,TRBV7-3,CASRQQGNTGELFF,TGTGCCAGCAGGCAACAGGGGAACACCGGGGAGCTGTTTTTT
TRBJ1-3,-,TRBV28,CASSGGIGNTIYF,TGTGCCAGCAGTGGAGGGATTGGAAACACCATATATTTT
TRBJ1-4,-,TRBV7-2,CASSDMASRSQKLFF,TGTGCCAGCAGCGACATGGCAAGCCGATCTCAAAAACTGTTTTTT
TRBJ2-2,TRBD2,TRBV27,CATYPLAGGPTGELFF,TGTGCCACCTACCCCTTAGCGGGAGGCCCCACCGGGGAGCTGTTTTTT
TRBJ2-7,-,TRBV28,CASTSQVPPYEQYF,TGTGCCAGCACCTCTCAGGTTCCCCCTTACGAGCAGTACTTC
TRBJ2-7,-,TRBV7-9,CALTRAETYEQYF,TGTGCCCTCACCAGGGCGGAAACCTACGAGCAGTACTTC
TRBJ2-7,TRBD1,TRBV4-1,CASSLVYDRDNYEQYF,TGCGCCAGCAGCCTGGTTTATGACAGGGATAACTACGAGCAGTACTTC